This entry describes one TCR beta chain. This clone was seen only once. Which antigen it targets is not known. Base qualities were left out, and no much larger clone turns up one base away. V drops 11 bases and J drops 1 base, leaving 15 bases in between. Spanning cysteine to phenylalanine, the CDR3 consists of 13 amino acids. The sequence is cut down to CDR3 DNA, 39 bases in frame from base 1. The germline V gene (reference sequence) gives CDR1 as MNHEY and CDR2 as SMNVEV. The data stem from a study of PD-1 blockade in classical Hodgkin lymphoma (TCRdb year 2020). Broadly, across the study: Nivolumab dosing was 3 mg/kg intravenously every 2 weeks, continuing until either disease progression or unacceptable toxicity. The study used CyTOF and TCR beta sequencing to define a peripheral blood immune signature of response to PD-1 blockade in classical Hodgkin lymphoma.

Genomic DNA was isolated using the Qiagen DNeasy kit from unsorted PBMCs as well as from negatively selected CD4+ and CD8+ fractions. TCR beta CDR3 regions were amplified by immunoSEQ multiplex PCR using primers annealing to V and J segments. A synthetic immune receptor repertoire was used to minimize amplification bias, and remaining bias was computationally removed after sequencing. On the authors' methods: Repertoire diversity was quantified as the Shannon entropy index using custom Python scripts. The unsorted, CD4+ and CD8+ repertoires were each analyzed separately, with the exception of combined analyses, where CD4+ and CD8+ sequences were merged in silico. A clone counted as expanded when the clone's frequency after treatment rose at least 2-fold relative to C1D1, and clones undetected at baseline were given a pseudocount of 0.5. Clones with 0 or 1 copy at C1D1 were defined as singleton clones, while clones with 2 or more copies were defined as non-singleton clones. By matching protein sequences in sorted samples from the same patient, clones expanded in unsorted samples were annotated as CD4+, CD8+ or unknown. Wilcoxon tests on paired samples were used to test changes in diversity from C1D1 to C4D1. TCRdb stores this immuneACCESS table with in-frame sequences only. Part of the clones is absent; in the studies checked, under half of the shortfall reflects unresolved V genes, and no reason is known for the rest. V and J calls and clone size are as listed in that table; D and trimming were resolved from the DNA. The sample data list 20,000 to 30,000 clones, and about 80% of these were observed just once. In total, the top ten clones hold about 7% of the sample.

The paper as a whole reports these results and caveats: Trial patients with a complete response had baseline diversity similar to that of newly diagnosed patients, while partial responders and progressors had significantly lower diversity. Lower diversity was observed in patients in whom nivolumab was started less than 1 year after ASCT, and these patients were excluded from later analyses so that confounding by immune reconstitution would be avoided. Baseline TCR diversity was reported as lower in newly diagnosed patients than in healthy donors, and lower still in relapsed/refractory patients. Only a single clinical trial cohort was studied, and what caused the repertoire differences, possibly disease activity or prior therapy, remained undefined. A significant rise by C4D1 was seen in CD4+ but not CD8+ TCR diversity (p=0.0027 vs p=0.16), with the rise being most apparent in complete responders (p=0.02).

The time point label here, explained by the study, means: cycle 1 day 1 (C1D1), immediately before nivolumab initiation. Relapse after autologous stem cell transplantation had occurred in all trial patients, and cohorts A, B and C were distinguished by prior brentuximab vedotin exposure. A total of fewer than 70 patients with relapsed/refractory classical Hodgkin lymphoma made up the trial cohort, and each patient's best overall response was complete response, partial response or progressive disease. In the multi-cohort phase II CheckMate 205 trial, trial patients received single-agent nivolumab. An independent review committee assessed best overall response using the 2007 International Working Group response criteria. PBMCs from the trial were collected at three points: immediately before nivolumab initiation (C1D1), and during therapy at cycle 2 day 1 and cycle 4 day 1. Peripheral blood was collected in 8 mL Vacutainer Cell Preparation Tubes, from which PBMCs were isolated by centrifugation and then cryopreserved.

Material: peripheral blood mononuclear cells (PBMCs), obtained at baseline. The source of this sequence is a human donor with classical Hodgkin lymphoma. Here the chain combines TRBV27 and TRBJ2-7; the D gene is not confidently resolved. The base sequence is TGTGCCGGCAACGGAGTCCATTCCTACGAGCAGTACTTC. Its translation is CAGNGVHSYEQYF.